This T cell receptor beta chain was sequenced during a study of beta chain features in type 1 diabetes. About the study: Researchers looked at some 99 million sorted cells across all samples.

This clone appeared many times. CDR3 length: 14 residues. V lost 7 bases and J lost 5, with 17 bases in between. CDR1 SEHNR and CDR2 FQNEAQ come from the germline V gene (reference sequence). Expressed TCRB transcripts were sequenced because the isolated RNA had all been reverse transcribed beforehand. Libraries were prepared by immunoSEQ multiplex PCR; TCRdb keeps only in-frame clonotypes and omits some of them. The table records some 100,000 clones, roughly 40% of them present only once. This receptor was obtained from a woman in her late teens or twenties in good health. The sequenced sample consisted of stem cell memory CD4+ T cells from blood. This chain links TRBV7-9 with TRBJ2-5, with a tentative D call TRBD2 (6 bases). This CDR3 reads CASIVGLPPETQYF. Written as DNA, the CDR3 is TGTGCCAGCATCGTGGGACTGCCTCCGGAGACCCAGTACTTC.